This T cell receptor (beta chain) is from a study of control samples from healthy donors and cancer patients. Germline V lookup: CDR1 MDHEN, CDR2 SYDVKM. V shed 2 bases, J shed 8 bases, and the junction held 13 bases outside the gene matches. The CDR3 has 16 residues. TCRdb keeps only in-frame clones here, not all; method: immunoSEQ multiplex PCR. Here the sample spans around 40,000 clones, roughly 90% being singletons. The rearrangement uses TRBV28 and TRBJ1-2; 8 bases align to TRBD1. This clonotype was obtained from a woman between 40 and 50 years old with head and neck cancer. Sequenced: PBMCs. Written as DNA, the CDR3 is TGTGCCAGCAGTTTAGCGGGAGTCAGGGGGCATGGAGGCTACACCTTC. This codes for CASSLAGVRGHGGYTF.